Below, 23 T cell receptor beta chains from the same sample are listed, as sequenced in a study of cytomegalovirus exposure and HLA in healthy donors. Researchers ran the PCR with 60 Vbeta and 13 Jbeta primers. Measured with immunoSEQ multiplex PCR; TCRdb has only the in-frame clones, and not every one. The data hold 150,000 to 200,000 clones, with 78% observed a single time. Sequenced: PBMCs. The receptors stem from a woman in her fifties or sixties in good health and CMV-seropositive.

The rearrangement joins TRBV6-5 to TRBJ1-2; 12 bases match TRBD1. In germline, CDR1 is MNHEY, CDR2 SVGAGI. The CDR3 is made up of 15 amino acids. V was pared by 3 bases and J by 8 bases, with 7 bases of the junction left unmatched. CDR3: CASSYLGQGARGYTF. In DNA, the CDR3 is TGTGCCAGCAGTTATTTGGGACAGGGGGCGCGAGGCTACACCTTC.

This chain connects TRBV9 to TRBJ1-5, with TRBD1 as a possible D gene (5 bases). V shed 4 bases and J shed 7 bases, with 18 bases lying between them. Germline CDR1 SGDLS, CDR2 YYNGEE. This CDR3 region has 15 residues. CDR3 DNA: TGTGCCAGCAGCCCCCGGGGGGGATTGAACCAGCCCCAGCATTTT. Encoded protein: CASSPRGGLNQPQHF.

The chain combines TRBV18 with TRBJ2-1; TRBD2 aligns across 9 bases. Trimming at V came to 0 bases and at J to 4 bases, leaving 4 bases not matched to a gene. Germline loops: CDR1 KGHSH, CDR2 LQKENI. The CDR3 extends over 16 amino acids. CDR3 sequence (DNA): TGTGCCAGCTCACCACCGGGGCTAGCGGGGTACAATGAGCAGTTCTTC. It is translated as CASSPPGLAGYNEQFF.

J is TRBJ2-7 and V is TRBV2; D possibly corresponds to TRBD1 (5 bases). Germline V CDR1 and CDR2: SNHLY, FYNNEI. The CDR3 loop spans 11 amino acids. The ends were cut back, 7 bases at V and 3 bases at J, with 7 bases in the middle. The CDR3: CASTQGYEQYF. DNA of the CDR3: TGTGCCAGCACCCAGGGCTACGAGCAGTACTTC. Filled out from reference TRBV2 and TRBJ2-7, the complete variable domain reads EPEVTQTPSHQVTQMGQEVILRCVPISNHLYFYWYRQILGQKVEFLVSFYNNEISEKSEIFDDQFSVERPDGSNFTLKIRSTKLEDSAMYFCASTQGYEQYFGPGTRLTVT.

The chain links TRBV19 to TRBJ1-3, with 7 bases aligning to TRBD1. The germline CDR1 and CDR2 sequences are LNHDA and SQIVND (reference sequence). The CDR3 spans 15 residues. V lost 4 bases and J lost 2; bases outside the gene matches: 5. This CDR3 reads CASSTGGGTGNTIYF. As DNA, the CDR3 is TGTGCCAGTAGTACAGGGGGAGGCACTGGAAACACCATATATTTT.

The V gene is TRBV4-1, the J gene TRBJ1-6; tentatively, D is TRBD1 (5 bases). V was cut by 0 bases and J by 9 bases, with 15 bases left in between. The germline CDR1 and CDR2 sequences are MGHRA and YSYEKL. The CDR3 runs 16 residues. The CDR3, as DNA: TGCGCCAGCAGCCAAGATCAAAGGGGCCGTGGTTCACCCCTCCACTTT. Amino acid sequence: CASSQDQRGRGSPLHF.

This chain connects TRBV4-1 to TRBJ1-1; D may be TRBD1 (5 bases). Germline V lookup: CDR1 MGHRA, CDR2 YSYEKL. Trimming stripped 0 bases from V and 1 base from J, with 6 bases between. This CDR3 spans 14 amino acids. The CDR3 reads CASSQERGNTEAFF. As DNA, the CDR3 is TGCGCCAGCAGCCAAGAAAGGGGGAACACTGAAGCTTTCTTT.

The rearrangement joins TRBV11-2 to TRBJ1-3; possibly TRBD1 for D (5 bases). Deletions cut 4 bases from V and 1 base from J, with 20 bases between. This CDR3 spans 18 amino acids. CDR1 is SGHAT, CDR2 FQNNGV, per germline. CDR3 bases: TGTGCCAGCAGCTCGGGGGGTATGGCGGCTCGATCTGGAAACACCATATATTTT. Translating gives CASSSGGMAARSGNTIYF.

V gene TRBV7-7 combines with J gene TRBJ2-3; 7 bases are a match to TRBD2. CDR3 length: 14 amino acids. CDR1 is SSHAT and CDR2 is FNYEAQ in the germline V gene (reference sequence). J was trimmed by 4 bases and V by 4 bases; bases with no gene match: 5. CDR3 DNA sequence: TGTGCCAGCAGCTCCAGCGGGGTCGCAGATACGCAGTATTTT. It translates to CASSSSGVADTQYF.

The V gene is TRBV30, the J gene TRBJ2-7, with a weak D call TRBD2 (6 bases). This CDR3 has 13 amino acids. Between the trimmed V and J ends, which lost 1 base and 2 bases, there was a span of 9 bases. Germline lookup yields CDR1 GTSNPN and CDR2 SVGIG (reference sequence). The CDR3 region has the DNA TGTGCCTGGAGTGGGGACTGGCCCTACGAGCAGTACTTC. Protein sequence: CAWSGDWPYEQYF.

The chain combines TRBV19 with TRBJ1-5; no clear D gene. The CDR3 is 13 amino acids. Germline assignment: CDR1 LNHDA and CDR2 SQIVND (reference sequence). The germline V and J ends were trimmed by 0 bases and 10 bases, with 10 bases remaining between them. In DNA form, the CDR3 reads TGTGCCAGTAGTATAGAAAACCCGACACCCCAGCATTTT. Its protein is CASSIENPTPQHF.

The chain links TRBV6-6 to TRBJ1-5; 8 positions match TRBD1. From germline, CDR1 is MNHNY and CDR2 SVGAGI (reference sequence). V shed 5 bases and J 6 bases; nucleotides not matched to a gene: 6. This CDR3 region has 14 residues. As DNA, the CDR3 is TGTGCCAGCAGTGGACAGGGTCGGGCTCAGCCCCAGCATTTT. Translation gives CASSGQGRAQPQHF.

This chain uses TRBV4-1 with TRBJ2-1, with 9 bases fitting TRBD2. The length of the CDR3 is 16 residues. Trimming cost V 1 base and J 2 bases; bases outside gene matches: 3. In germline, CDR1 is MGHRA, CDR2 YSYEKL. CDR3 protein: CASSQALAGTYNEQFF. In DNA, the CDR3 is TGCGCCAGCAGCCAAGCACTAGCGGGCACCTACAATGAGCAGTTCTTC.

This chain connects TRBV10-2 to TRBJ2-1; 9 positions agree with TRBD1. The V gene end was trimmed by 7 bases and the J gene end by 6 bases; junction bases not matched to a gene: 13. Germline CDR1 and CDR2: WSHSY and SAAADI. The length of the CDR3 is 16 residues. The CDR3 loop is CASKGHRGRVGNEQFF. The CDR3 DNA reads as TGCGCCAGCAAAGGGCACAGGGGGCGTGTCGGCAATGAGCAGTTCTTC.

With respect to this clone: Mismatch with germline at one junction end may stem from a read error. The chain combines TRBV5-1 with TRBJ2-7; 10 bases match TRBD1. The CDR3 totals 14 residues. CDR1 and CDR2 from the germline V gene are SGHRS and YFSETQ. The DNA of the CDR3 is TGTGCCAGCAGGGAGACAGGGGGCTTCTACGAGCAGTACTTC. Translating gives CASRETGGFYEQYF.

V usage is TRBV7-3 and J usage is TRBJ2-3; 8 bases map to TRBD2. This CDR3 is 14 amino acids long. Germline values: CDR1 SGHTA, CDR2 FQGTGA. V shed 5 bases, J shed 0 bases, and the junction held 1 base outside the gene matches. CDR3: CASSRGGSTDTQYF. The CDR3 DNA reads TGTGCCAGCAGCCGCGGGGGGAGCACAGATACGCAGTATTTT.

The chain is built from TRBV6-1 and TRBJ1-5; no definite D call. Germline V CDR1 and CDR2: MNHNS, SASEGT. CDR3 length equals 15 residues. Trimming pared 3 bases from V and 0 bases from J, leaving 9 bases between. Here the CDR3 reads CASSDAGNSNQPQHF. CDR3 in DNA: TGTGCCAGCAGTGATGCGGGGAATAGCAATCAGCCCCAGCATTTT.

V and J are TRBV7-9 and TRBJ1-6; D not resolved. This CDR3 region has 14 residues. Looked up from germline, CDR1 is SEHNR and CDR2 is FQNEAQ (reference sequence). V was shortened by 1 base and J by 7 bases, with 8 bases between the two germline ends. The CDR3 protein is CASSLESQNSPLHF. The CDR3 nucleotides are TGTGCCAGCAGCTTAGAGTCTCAGAATTCACCCCTCCACTTT.

The chain links TRBV9 to TRBJ1-1, with D tentatively TRBD1 (5 bases). The CDR3 runs 14 residues. The V end was cut by 2 bases, the J end by 1 base, with 9 bases between. Germline assignment: CDR1 SGDLS and CDR2 YYNGEE. The CDR3 DNA reads TGTGCCAGCAGCGTCGGAGACAGGAACACTGAAGCTTTCTTT. It translates to CASSVGDRNTEAFF. The complete variable domain, with remaining parts taken from reference TRBV9 and TRBJ1-1, reads DSGVTQTPKHLITATGQRVTLRCSPRSGDLSVYWYQQSLDQGLQFLIQYYNGEERAKGNILERFSAQQFPDLHSELNLSSLELGDSALYFCASSVGDRNTEAFFGQGTRLTVV.

This chain uses TRBV2 with TRBJ2-2, with TRBD2 matching over 9 bases. This CDR3 contains 17 residues. Germline CDR1 reads SNHLY; CDR2 reads FYNNEI. After removal of 2 bases from V and 3 bases from J, the junction contained 7 bases not matched to a gene. The CDR3 coding sequence is TGTGCCAGCAGTGAACGGCTAGCGGGGCAACACACCGGGGAGCTGTTTTTT. Its translation: CASSERLAGQHTGELFF.

Concerning this clone itself: Mismatch with germline at one junction end may stem from a read error. The chain combines TRBV4-1 with TRBJ1-1; the D gene is possibly TRBD1 (5 bases). CDR1 and CDR2 (germline): MGHRA, YSYEKL. The CDR3 length is 16 residues. The CDR3 DNA sequence: TGTGCCAGCAGCCAAGAGGGTGGAGGGGCCGCCCCGGAAGCTTTCTTT. Residues: CASSQEGGGAAPEAFF.

This clone was recorded a few times. This chain joins TRBV5-5 and TRBJ1-1; 7 nucleotides match TRBD1. The junction had 7 bases not matched to a gene; V was cut back by 0 bases and J by 5 bases. The CDR3 runs to 15 residues. Germline V gene sequence: CDR1 SGHKS, CDR2 YYEKEE (reference sequence). The CDR3 DNA is TGTGCCAGCAGCTTGGGCTCAGGGGGTGGTACTGAAGCTTTCTTT. Translated: CASSLGSGGGTEAFF.

This clone appeared a few times. The chain recombines TRBV25-1 with TRBJ1-6; tentative D call: TRBD1 (5 bases). With 11 bases removed from V and 5 bases from J, the gap between germline ends came to 16 bases. The CDR3 length is 14 residues. Per germline, CDR1 MGHDK and CDR2 SYGVNS. In DNA, the CDR3 is TGTGCCGACTGCGGGGCAGCTAATAATTCACCCCTCCACTTT. It encodes CADCGAANNSPLHF.